This T cell receptor (beta chain) was recorded in a study of T-cell memory formation after mild COVID-19. A note on this clonotype: As yet, its antigen is unknown.

The CDR3 extends over 11 amino acids. Germline values: CDR1 GTSNPN, CDR2 SVGIG (reference sequence). V lost 0 bases, J lost 5 bases, and 3 bases lay in between. From the 5' RACE reads, TCRdb called clonotypes with MiXCR, one entry per CDR3 protein. Counted here are around 340,000 distinct CDR3 sequences, around 20% occurring once; the ten biggest clones make up around 12%. General study results and limits: Contracting clones, day 15 to 85, had balanced CD4/CD8, and later expanders favored CD4+.

The origin of this receptor is an adult woman who had mild COVID-19 (a few samples of this study predate the infection). Cell type and time point are not known. Sequenced sample: PBMCs or a T cell subset sorted from them (not recorded which). The chain couples TRBV30 to TRBJ2-3; D remains unclear. CDR3 nucleotide sequence: TGTGCCTGGAGTGTTTTAGATACGCAGTATTTT. Protein product: CAWSVLDTQYF.